Listed below are T cell receptor beta chains from one sample, sequenced in a study of T-cell memory formation after mild COVID-19. TCRdb reprocessed the 5' RACE reads with MiXCR, giving one entry per CDR3 protein. This repertoire shows around 390,000 distinct CDR3 sequences, approximately 15% found once; its top ten account for about a fifth. Sequencing was performed on PBMCs or a T cell subset sorted from them (not recorded which). The receptors here all came from a man aged 18 to 29 who had mild COVID-19 (a few samples of this study predate the infection). Cell type and time point are not known. CDR3s include the opening cysteine and the closing phenylalanine or tryptophan. The D gene is left open where the match is weak. Expanded clones are given a class, and other clones once, few, many or no size at all.

>TRBJ2-3|TRBV29-1|.|.
TGCAGCGCAGCATACGGGACTGCTAGGAATACGCAGTATTTT
CSAAYGTARNTQYF
>TRBJ2-3|TRBV4-3|few|TRBD2
TGCGCCAGCAGCCGGAGCGGGGGGGCCGCAGATACGCAGTATTTT
CASSRSGGAADTQYF
>TRBJ1-1|TRBV21-1|.|.
TGTGCCAGCGACCCGGGGAGGGCTGGGAACACTGAAGCTTTCTTT
CASDPGRAGNTEAFF
>TRBJ2-1|TRBV4-2|.|TRBD2
TGTGCCAGCAGCCCGGGACTAGCGGGGGGGGAGCAGTTCTTC
CASSPGLAGGEQFF
>TRBJ1-6|TRBV7-8|many|.
TGTGCCAGCAGTTCCAACAGGGATTCACCCCTCCACTTT
CASSSNRDSPLHF
>TRBJ2-3|TRBV2|.|.
TGTGCGCAAATGTCAGGGTACCCTAGCACAGATACGCAGTATTTT
CAQMSGYPSTDTQYF
>TRBJ1-1|TRBV19|.|TRBD1
TGTGCCAGTAGTAGAGGGGGCAAGGCTTTCTTT
CASSRGGKAFF
>TRBJ1-1|TRBV12-3/TRBV12-4|.|.
TGTGCCAGCAGTCACGGACGAGAAGCTTTCTTT
CASSHGREAFF
>TRBJ1-6|TRBV10-3|.|.
TGTGCCATCAGTGGGGACCTCAATTCACCCCTCCACTTT
CAISGDLNSPLHF
>TRBJ2-1|TRBV7-3|.|.
TGTGCCAGCAGCTTAGACCTGAGGGATGAGCAGTTCTTC
CASSLDLRDEQFF
>TRBJ1-5|TRBV27|many|.
TGTGCCAGCAGCCCCCGCTGGGGCGGGGACGGCAATCAGCCCCAGCATTTT
CASSPRWGGDGNQPQHF
>TRBJ1-2|TRBV20-1|few|TRBD1
TGCAGTGCTATAGGAAGGACAGGGATCTATGGCTACACCTTC
CSAIGRTGIYGYTF
>TRBJ2-7|TRBV7-8|few|.
TGTGCCAGCAGCTTCGGTCGGCAGTTGTCCTACGAGCAGTACTTC
CASSFGRQLSYEQYF
>TRBJ2-1|TRBV12-3/TRBV12-4|many|.
TGTGCCAGCAGGCCGTCAGGGGATGTGGGCAATGAGCAGTTCTTC
CASRPSGDVGNEQFF
>TRBJ2-1|TRBV27|.|.
TGTGCCAGCAGACTGGGGGGAAACAATGAGCAGTTCTTC
CASRLGGNNEQFF
>TRBJ1-1|TRBV7-3|few|TRBD1
TGTGCCAGCAGCTCCCAGAGGGGGCTTGAAGCTTTCTTT
CASSSQRGLEAFF
>TRBJ2-5|TRBV4-1|.|.
TGCGCCAGCAGCCCAGAAGTCACAGGGCGCGAGACCCAGTACTTC
CASSPEVTGRETQYF
>TRBJ2-2|TRBV18|many|.
TGTGCCAGCAGTCGGGGGAACACCGGGGAGCTGTTTTTT
CASSRGNTGELFF
>TRBJ2-1|TRBV28|few|.
TGTGCCAGCAGTTTCCCGCCCCGCCCCCGACATAGCTCCTACAATGAGCAGTTCTTC
CASSFPPRPRHSSYNEQFF
>TRBJ2-1|TRBV7-3|.|.
TGTGCCAGCAGCTTAAGTCCCCGTAATGAGCAGTTCTTC
CASSLSPRNEQFF
>TRBJ1-3|TRBV10-3|.|.
TGTGCCACCTTGACGGGACCGATCGACACCATATATTTT
CATLTGPIDTIYF
>TRBJ2-7|TRBV29-1|few|.
TGCAGCGCCCAACCCGGGACGGGCACCTACGAGCAGTACTTC
CSAQPGTGTYEQYF
>TRBJ2-3|TRBV24-1|few|.
TGTGCCACCAGTGAGTCAATAGCTTCGGATACGCAGTATTTT
CATSESIASDTQYF
>TRBJ2-3|TRBV4-3|many|.
TGCGCCAGCAGCCAAGGGGCCAGTGGGGCACGCACAGATACGCAGTATTTT
CASSQGASGARTDTQYF
>TRBJ2-2|TRBV7-9|few|TRBD1
TGTGCCACAAAGACAGGGGGCCGGACCGGGGAGCTGTTTTTT
CATKTGGRTGELFF
>TRBJ2-6|TRBV3-1|once|.
TGTGCCAGCAGCCCCGTATCTACGAGGGCCAACGTCCTGACTTTC
CASSPVSTRANVLTF
>TRBJ1-2|TRBV5-1|few|TRBD1
TGCGCCAGCAGAAACGACGGACAGGGGGTCTATGGCTACACCTTC
CASRNDGQGVYGYTF
>TRBJ1-2|TRBV19|.|.
TGTGCCAGTAGTATTGCTGACGCCTATGGCTACACCTTC
CASSIADAYGYTF
>TRBJ2-3|TRBV12-2|.|.
TGTGCAAGTCGCTTAGAGATTGCCGGGACTAGCGGGGCCGAGGATACGCAGTATTTT
CASRLEIAGTSGAEDTQYF
>TRBJ2-7|TRBV5-1|.|TRBD1
TGCGCCAGCAGCTTGCCCGGGACAGGGACCGACGAGCAGTACTTC
CASSLPGTGTDEQYF
>TRBJ1-1|TRBV6-5|.|TRBD1
TGTGCCGTACTCGGGACAGGTGAAGCTTTCTTT
CAVLGTGEAFF
>TRBJ2-3|TRBV10-2|many|.
TGCGCCAGCAGTGATTGGGGGGCCACAGATACGCAGTATTTT
CASSDWGATDTQYF
>TRBJ2-6|TRBV5-1|.|TRBD1
TGCGCCAGCAGCTTGGCCACGGGACAGGGGACCCTCTCTGGGGCCAACGTCCTGACTTTC
CASSLATGQGTLSGANVLTF
>TRBJ2-1|TRBV4-1|.|TRBD2
TGCGCCAGCAGGCCTTCACTAGCGGGGGGGCACAATGAGCAGTTCTTC
CASRPSLAGGHNEQFF
>TRBJ2-2|TRBV12-3/TRBV12-4|.|.
TGTGCCAGCAGTTTCCCTAAGGGGGGGGCCGGGGAGCTGTTTTTT
CASSFPKGGAGELFF
>TRBJ1-1|TRBV11-2|.|.
TGTGCCAGCAGCTTAGGGGGGGCCACTGAAGCTTTCTTT
CASSLGGATEAFF
>TRBJ1-1|TRBV5-1|.|.
TGCGCCAGCAACGACGGGAACACTGAAGCTTTCTTT
CASNDGNTEAFF
>TRBJ1-2|TRBV20-1|.|TRBD1
TGCAGTGCTAGAAACCCACACAGGGGGCGTTCGGCTGGCTACACCTTC
CSARNPHRGRSAGYTF
>TRBJ2-2|TRBV5-1|few|TRBD2
TGCGCCAGCAGTGGACTAGCGGGGGCCGGGGAGCTGTTTTTT
CASSGLAGAGELFF
>TRBJ2-4|TRBV4-2|.|TRBD2
TGTGCCAGCAGCCAAGCTAGCGGGGGGGCCAAAAACATTCAGTACTTC
CASSQASGGAKNIQYF